These 14 T cell receptor beta chains share one sample of origin, sequenced in a study of cytomegalovirus exposure and HLA in healthy donors. Vbeta (60) and Jbeta (13) primers were used in the PCR. Sequenced by immunoSEQ multiplex PCR; TCRdb stores in-frame clones only, minus some. The sample comprises more than 80,000 clones, over 75% of which are singletons, and approximately 4% rests with the top ten. Sequencing used PBMCs. The receptors derive from a female donor in good health and CMV-seropositive.

V usage is TRBV28 and J usage is TRBJ2-2; D ambiguous. The CDR3 runs 15 residues. The V end lost 3 bases, the J end lost 6 bases, and 14 bases lay between the germline ends. Germline CDR1 is MDHEN and CDR2 is SYDVKM. The CDR3 region is CASSFAGFGAGELFF. The CDR3 DNA reads TGTGCCAGCAGTTTCGCTGGCTTTGGAGCCGGGGAGCTGTTTTTT.

The J gene is TRBJ1-5, the V gene TRBV5-1; 9 nucleotides match TRBD1. The CDR3 is made up of 19 amino acids. The ends lost 6 bases at V and 0 bases at J; junction bases unmatched: 16. From germline, CDR1 is SGHRS and CDR2 YFSETQ. The CDR3 spells CASTAYRTGDQLSNQPQHF. Here the CDR3 DNA reads TGCGCCAGCACTGCATATAGGACAGGGGATCAACTTAGCAATCAGCCCCAGCATTTT. The variable domain in full, completed from reference TRBV5-1 and TRBJ1-5, reads KAGVTQTPRYLIKTRGQQVTLSCSPISGHRSVSWYQQTPGQGLQFLFEYFSETQRNKGNFPGRFSGRQFSNSRSEMNVSTLELGDSALYLCASTAYRTGDQLSNQPQHFGDGTRLSIL.

The chain employs TRBV5-1 and TRBJ1-2; 8 nucleotides align to TRBD1. This CDR3 spans 15 amino acids. The ends lost 1 base at V and 5 bases at J; junction bases unmatched: 7. Germline V gene sequence: CDR1 SGHRS, CDR2 YFSETQ. The CDR3 region has the DNA TGCGCCAGCAGCTTGCGACAGGGGCAGGGGTATGGCTACACCTTC. Its protein product is CASSLRQGQGYGYTF.

The genes are TRBV19 and TRBJ2-7, with 7 positions matching TRBD1. This CDR3 comprises 14 residues. V shed 4 bases and J 6 bases; nucleotides not matched to a gene: 9. The V gene's germline CDR1 is LNHDA and CDR2 SQIVND (reference sequence). CDR3 sequence reads: CASSTTGAGGEQYF. CDR3 coding DNA: TGTGCCAGTAGTACTACAGGGGCTGGGGGCGAGCAGTACTTC.

The rearrangement joins TRBV9 to TRBJ1-1, with 9 bases lining up with TRBD1. The junction had 3 bases not matched to a gene; V was cut back by 3 bases and J by 0 bases. The CDR3 loop spans 15 amino acids. Germline values: CDR1 SGDLS, CDR2 YYNGEE. Written as DNA, the CDR3 is TGTGCCAGCAGCGCGGACAGGGGATTGAACACTGAAGCTTTCTTT. Its translation: CASSADRGLNTEAFF.

The V call is TRBV6-1, the J call TRBJ2-5, with 10 bases lining up with TRBD1. The junction had 12 bases not matched to a gene; V was cut back by 6 bases and J by 5 bases. CDR1 and CDR2 from the germline V gene are MNHNS and SASEGT. The CDR3 spans 16 residues. The CDR3: CASRERPDRGRETQYF. DNA of the CDR3: TGTGCCAGCAGAGAACGTCCCGACAGGGGGCGTGAGACCCAGTACTTC.

The chain joins TRBV7-6 to TRBJ2-3, with a possible D match to TRBD1 (5 bases). Deletions cut 5 bases from V and 2 bases from J, with 20 bases between. Germline V gene lookup returns CDR1 SGHVS and CDR2 FNYEAQ. This CDR3 comprises 17 residues. CDR3 sequence: CASSAQRQIATTDTQYF. CDR3 sequence (DNA): TGTGCCAGCAGCGCGCAAAGACAGATTGCGACCACAGATACGCAGTATTTT.

The chain is built from TRBV11-3 and TRBJ2-1; D is perhaps TRBD1 (6 bases). The V gene lost 5 bases and the J gene lost 4 bases, with 15 bases spanning the gap. The CDR3 is 15 residues long. Germline V gene sequence: CDR1 SGHNT, CDR2 YENEEA. In DNA, the CDR3 is TGTGCCAGCAGCAAAACCGGGACACGATACAATGAGCAGTTCTTC. The encoded protein is CASSKTGTRYNEQFF.

The rearrangement joins TRBV5-1 to TRBJ1-2; possible D gene TRBD1, 5 bases. Germline assignment: CDR1 SGHRS and CDR2 YFSETQ. CDR3 length: 18 residues. The ends were cut back, 0 bases at V and 2 bases at J, with 20 bases in the middle. CDR3 coding DNA: TGCGCCAGCAGCTTGGGACAGACCTTCGGGGGTGCCAACTATGGCTACACCTTC. Translated: CASSLGQTFGGANYGYTF.

The DNA of the CDR3 is TGTGCCAGTAGTATAGGGCCTTGCGGCGCTTTCTTT. Protein sequence: CASSIGPCGAFF. This chain connects TRBV19 to TRBJ1-1; D not certain. This CDR3 is 12 amino acids long. V was clipped by 1 base and J by 11 bases, with 11 bases between them. Germline CDR1 and CDR2: LNHDA and SQIVND (reference sequence).

V gene TRBV2 combines with J gene TRBJ1-5; unclear D gene. Germline loops: CDR1 SNHLY, CDR2 FYNNEI. The CDR3 runs 15 residues. With 7 bases removed from V and 4 bases from J, the gap between germline ends came to 17 bases. This chain's CDR3 is CASNGPGDDNQPQHF. The CDR3 coding sequence is TGTGCCAGCAACGGCCCTGGAGACGATAATCAGCCCCAGCATTTT.

This clone was recorded a few times. The V gene is TRBV15, the J gene TRBJ2-6, with D possibly being TRBD2 (5 bases). The CDR3 has 14 amino acids. V lost 4 bases and J lost 2, with 6 bases in between. CDR1 is LNHNV, CDR2 YYDKDF, per germline (reference sequence). In nucleotides, the CDR3 is TGTGCCACCAGCATCGGGACTGGGGCCAACGTCCTGACTTTC. Its translation: CATSIGTGANVLTF.

The chain is built from TRBV7-9 and TRBJ1-1, with D perhaps TRBD1 (6 bases). This CDR3 region has 13 residues. CDR1 is SEHNR and CDR2 is FQNEAQ in the germline V gene (reference sequence). V lost 1 base, J lost 3 bases, and 6 bases lay in between. The CDR3 DNA sequence: TGTGCCAGCAGCTTAGACAGGGACACTGAAGCTTTCTTT. Protein: CASSLDRDTEAFF. Complete variable domain (other parts from reference TRBV7-9 and TRBJ1-1): DTGVSQNPRHKITKRGQNVTFRCDPISEHNRLYWYRQTLGQGPEFLTYFQNEAQLEKSRLLSDRFSAERPKGSFSTLEIQRTEQGDSAMYLCASSLDRDTEAFFGQGTRLTVV.

This chain joins TRBV15 and TRBJ2-3; D perhaps matches TRBD2 (8 bases). From germline, CDR1 is LNHNV and CDR2 YYDKDF (reference sequence). This CDR3 has 22 residues. Deletions cut 0 bases from V and 2 bases from J, with 30 bases between. CDR3 sequence: CATSREAGGVPSGSSVTDTQYF. The CDR3 bases are TGTGCCACCAGCAGAGAGGCAGGGGGGGTGCCTAGCGGGTCCTCTGTCACAGATACGCAGTATTTT.